The present T cell receptor beta chain was sequenced within a study of neurological immune-mediated disorders. Whole-study results and caveats: Phylogenetic analysis grouped 18 of 34 multiple sclerosis patients' repertoires together, suggesting a possible repertoire signature.

TCRdb fed the 5' RACE reads into MiXCR, producing one record per CDR3 protein. In the table there are under 85,000 distinct CDR3 sequences, approximately 5.3% of which are singletons. Germline assignment: CDR1 DFQATT and CDR2 SNEGSKA (reference sequence). This CDR3 region has 13 residues. V was clipped by 7 bases and J by 0 bases, with 10 bases between them. At least ten counts were recorded for this clonotype. Its specificity is unknown. This chain links TRBV20-1 with TRBJ2-4; D not resolved. Input material: PBMCs. This receptor was obtained from a human donor with multiple sclerosis. The donor label of this sample is uncertain. CDR3 sequence reads: CSVVNIAKNIQYF. In nucleotides, the CDR3 is TGCAGTGTTGTAAATATAGCCAAAAACATTCAGTACTTC.